Listed below are T cell receptor beta chains from one sample, sequenced in a study of tumor and adjacent non-tumor tissue in lung cancer. MiXCR, run by TCRdb on the multiplex PCR reads, gives a single entry per CDR3 protein. There are about 100,000 distinct CDR3 sequences in the sample; 65% occur only once, and about 19% lies in the top ten. Input material: distant non-tumor lung tissue. These receptors originate from a man aged 25-45 years with non-small cell lung cancer. Each CDR3 is given with its conserved first and last residue. Each record gives: CDR3 protein, V gene, D gene. The D gene is left open where the match is weak.

CDR3aa: CASSYGTNYGYTF
v_gene: TRBV6-5
d_gene: .

CDR3aa: CSVEADTHYF
v_gene: TRBV29-1
d_gene: .

CDR3aa: CVSNATANAEAFF
v_gene: TRBV11-2
d_gene: .

CDR3aa: CASSQGADEQFF
v_gene: TRBV7-2
d_gene: TRBD1

CDR3aa: CASSLAWGAGELSF
v_gene: TRBV12-3/TRBV12-4
d_gene: .

CDR3aa: CASRPAGSYGQYF
v_gene: TRBV11-2
d_gene: .

CDR3aa: CASSNWRGQRKLFF
v_gene: TRBV6-5
d_gene: .

CDR3aa: CASSLVKGRGAQGDELFF
v_gene: TRBV12-3/TRBV12-4
d_gene: .

CDR3aa: CASREFTAFQETQYF
v_gene: TRBV7-9
d_gene: .

CDR3aa: CSARDGTSGGSSYNEQFF
v_gene: TRBV20-1
d_gene: TRBD2

CDR3aa: CSAGTGGYTF
v_gene: TRBV29-1
d_gene: TRBD1

CDR3aa: CATRQGNQPQHF
v_gene: TRBV25-1
d_gene: .

CDR3aa: CASSRSRRLAVEQYF
v_gene: TRBV11-2
d_gene: TRBD2

CDR3aa: CASSLATGSQLNYEQYF
v_gene: TRBV7-8
d_gene: .

CDR3aa: CASTLAGGPRFRELFF
v_gene: TRBV11-2
d_gene: TRBD1

CDR3aa: CSAERLAGEGGETQYF
v_gene: TRBV29-1
d_gene: TRBD2

CDR3aa: CASSLQGAYTGELFF
v_gene: TRBV5-6
d_gene: TRBD1

CDR3aa: CASSLGGLSGRTYEQYF
v_gene: TRBV5-1
d_gene: TRBD2

CDR3aa: CNSSDSRVYGYTF
v_gene: TRBV29-1
d_gene: .

CDR3aa: CNARDQLGMNTEVFF
v_gene: TRBV20-1
d_gene: .

CDR3aa: CIVEEQLNNEQFF
v_gene: TRBV29-1
d_gene: .

CDR3aa: CCVTSGPEAFF
v_gene: TRBV20-1
d_gene: .

CDR3aa: CASSETRETQYF
v_gene: TRBV11-2
d_gene: .

CDR3aa: CSVTGGNTEAFF
v_gene: TRBV29-1
d_gene: TRBD1

CDR3aa: CASTHSGKATKNIQYF
v_gene: TRBV11-1
d_gene: .

CDR3aa: CASSKRSTGELLF
v_gene: TRBV12-3/TRBV12-4
d_gene: .

CDR3aa: CASSIRGLVTEALF
v_gene: TRBV19
d_gene: .

CDR3aa: CASSLVSGRYNEQFF
v_gene: TRBV11-2
d_gene: TRBD2

CDR3aa: CASSYPISGGRSYEQYF
v_gene: TRBV6-2/TRBV6-3
d_gene: TRBD2

CDR3aa: CASSQRWGGLELTEAFF
v_gene: TRBV14
d_gene: .

CDR3aa: CASSGVIQEIPYF
v_gene: TRBV10-2
d_gene: .

CDR3aa: CASSPRNTGELFF
v_gene: TRBV11-2
d_gene: .

CDR3aa: CSARDSLAGGPGETQYF
v_gene: TRBV20-1
d_gene: TRBD2

CDR3aa: CSVEGVCGYTF
v_gene: TRBV29-1
d_gene: .

CDR3aa: CASTLMQADPPDTQYF
v_gene: TRBV25-1
d_gene: .

CDR3aa: CGSTAGGGDEQYF
v_gene: TRBV11-2
d_gene: TRBD2

CDR3aa: CASSFQSLAGGKETQYF
v_gene: TRBV11-2
d_gene: TRBD2

CDR3aa: CASSSGTNTGELFF
v_gene: TRBV6-2/TRBV6-3
d_gene: .

CDR3aa: CSAISRVHYEQFF
v_gene: TRBV29-1
d_gene: .

CDR3aa: CASRHTVEITGAFF
v_gene: TRBV6-6
d_gene: .

CDR3aa: CASLPGLGTDTQYF
v_gene: TRBV5-6
d_gene: TRBD2

CDR3aa: CASSLVWGAGAYYNEQFF
v_gene: TRBV11-2
d_gene: .

CDR3aa: CSVEESGGNAEAFF
v_gene: TRBV29-1
d_gene: .

CDR3aa: CASSLLGDDDSPLHF
v_gene: TRBV5-6
d_gene: .

CDR3aa: CASSLRMLVGAGQYF
v_gene: TRBV11-2
d_gene: .

CDR3aa: CATSDFGLAGHNEQFF
v_gene: TRBV24-1
d_gene: TRBD2

CDR3aa: CSADGTGTYGQYF
v_gene: TRBV20-1
d_gene: .

CDR3aa: CASSPRGAEVSSDTQYF
v_gene: TRBV11-3
d_gene: .

CDR3aa: CSAPNIGRTSGRSREQYF
v_gene: TRBV20-1
d_gene: TRBD2